The 15 T cell receptor beta chains in this list originate from one sample, sequenced in a study of neurological immune-mediated disorders. From the 5' RACE reads, TCRdb called clonotypes with MiXCR, one entry per CDR3 protein. The sample holds tens of thousands of distinct CDR3 sequences, 5.2% seen once. Material: PBMCs. These receptors all come from a man younger than 35 with multiple sclerosis.

This clonotype was detected many times. A junction boundary mismatches the germline segment, possibly from a read error. The V gene is TRBV10-3, the J gene TRBJ1-6; D perhaps matches TRBD1 (6 bases). Per germline, CDR1 ENHRY and CDR2 SYGVKD. This CDR3 region has 14 residues. CDR3 in DNA: TGTGCCATCACCGGGACAAGTCATAATTCACCCCTCAACTTT. Amino acids: CAITGTSHNSPLNF.

Many counts were recorded for this clonotype. V gene TRBV20-1 combines with J gene TRBJ2-7, with unresolved D. Germline CDR1 DFQATT, CDR2 SNEGSKA (reference sequence). The CDR3 is made up of 12 amino acids. V lost 3 bases and J 3 bases, leaving 9 bases between the germline ends. CDR3 region: CSARFTNYEQYF. The CDR3 bases are TGCAGTGCTAGGTTCACAAACTACGAGCAGTACTTC.

This clonotype occurred many times. The gene calls are TRBV7-3 and TRBJ2-1; the match to TRBD2 covers 8 bases. Trimming removed 0 bases from V and 8 bases from J; junction bases left unmatched: 18. Germline V gene data show CDR1 as SGHTA and CDR2 as FQGTGA. CDR3 size: 19 residues. CDR3 in amino acids: CASSLTNMVTSGLGHEQFF. DNA of the CDR3: TGTGCCAGCAGCTTAACGAATATGGTTACTAGCGGTCTTGGTCATGAGCAGTTCTTC.

This clonotype was detected many times. V usage is TRBV4-2 and J usage is TRBJ2-3, with TRBD2 identical over 10 bases. Per the germline V gene, CDR1 is LGHNA and CDR2 is YNFKEQ. J gave up 5 bases and V 0 bases, and 8 bases lay outside the gene matches. CDR3 length: 17 amino acids. The CDR3 loop is CASSQEGLAGAKDTQYF. The CDR3 DNA reads TGTGCCAGCAGCCAAGAGGGGCTAGCGGGGGCCAAAGATACGCAGTATTTT.

This clonotype occurred many times. The chain recombines TRBV9 with TRBJ1-6; D possibly corresponds to TRBD1 (5 bases). The CDR3 spans 13 residues. Trimming cost V 3 bases and J 10 bases, with 11 bases left between them. The germline V gene encodes CDR1 SGDLS and CDR2 YYNGEE. DNA for the CDR3: TGTGCCAGCAGCGGGCAGGGCCGGTCACCCCTCCACTTT. Encoded protein: CASSGQGRSPLHF.

Many counts were recorded for this clonotype. J is TRBJ2-2 and V is TRBV7-3; possibly TRBD1 or TRBD2 for D (5 bases each). The V gene's germline CDR1 is SGHTA and CDR2 FQGTGA. The CDR3 sequence is 15 residues long. Trimming removed 1 base at V and 0 bases at J, with 6 bases between. The CDR3 loop is CASSLMGPNTGELFF. The CDR3 nucleotides read TGTGCCAGCAGCTTAATGGGACCGAACACCGGGGAGCTGTTTTTT.

This clonotype showed up many times. The V and J genes are TRBV20-1 and TRBJ2-5, with D perhaps matching TRBD2 (5 bases). This CDR3 region has 14 residues. V lost 8 bases and J 3 bases, leaving 19 bases between the germline ends. Germline assignment: CDR1 DFQATT and CDR2 SNEGSKA (reference sequence). In nucleotides, the CDR3 is TGCAGTCTGGTAGCGCAAACTTCCAAAGAGACCCAGTACTTC. Its translation: CSLVAQTSKETQYF.

This clonotype was recorded many times. J is TRBJ1-3 and V is TRBV12-3 or TRBV12-4, with D uncertain. The CDR3 length is 10 residues. The germline V and J ends were trimmed by 11 bases and 3 bases, with 5 bases remaining between them. CDR3 in amino acids: CAHGGNTIYF. DNA for the CDR3: TGTGCCCACGGTGGAAACACCATATATTTT.

The rearrangement links TRBV10-3 to TRBJ1-1; maybe TRBD1 (5 bases). Germline V gene lookup returns CDR1 ENHRY and CDR2 SYGVKD. The CDR3 has 15 amino acids. Trimming stripped 4 bases from V and 1 base from J, with 13 bases between. In DNA, the CDR3 is TGTGCCATCAGTGGGTCCGGCAGGGCGAACACTGAAGCTTTCTTT. Amino acids: CAISGSGRANTEAFF.

This clonotype was detected ten times or more. The genes are TRBV9 and TRBJ1-5; D is unclear. This CDR3 spans 17 amino acids. The V end was cut by 0 bases, the J end by 0 bases, with 13 bases between. From germline, CDR1 is SGDLS and CDR2 YYNGEE. CDR3 amino acids: CASSVEGGSYSNQPQHF. For the CDR3, the DNA is TGTGCCAGCAGCGTAGAAGGCGGATCATATAGCAATCAGCCCCAGCATTTT.

About this clonotype itself: A read error may be the cause here, since a much bigger clone is one base away. The V call is TRBV7-2, the J call TRBJ2-7, with unresolved D. Germline CDR1 and CDR2: SGHTA and FQGNSA. CDR3 length: 14 amino acids. Trimming took off 4 bases at V and 2 bases at J, with 12 bases between the two ends. The CDR3 sequence is CASSWSSSTYEQYF. The CDR3 nucleotides read TGTGCCAGCAGCTGGAGTAGCAGTACCTACGAGCAGTACTTC.

This clonotype was counted between two and nine times. Possible read error: a much larger clone is one base away. The CDR3 coding sequence is TGTGCCAGCAGCCAAGATACGGGCTCCCTCCAGTTCTTC. As protein: CASSQDTGSLQFF. The gene calls are TRBV3-1 and TRBJ2-1; D is ambiguous. Germline values: CDR1 LGHDT, CDR2 YNNKEL (reference sequence). The CDR3 runs to 13 residues. Trimming shortened V by 0 bases and J by 13 bases, and 13 bases separated the two germline ends.

This clonotype was seen many times. The chain recombines TRBV15 with TRBJ2-2; 8 nucleotides match TRBD1. This CDR3 has 15 residues. CDR1 and CDR2 from the germline V gene are LNHNV and YYDKDF (reference sequence). J lost 5 bases, V lost 5 bases, and 7 bases had no gene match. The CDR3 DNA sequence: TGTGCCACCAGCCACGGACAGGGATGGACCGGGGAGCTGTTTTTT. This encodes CATSHGQGWTGELFF.

This clonotype was counted ten times or more. This sequence joins TRBV12-3 or TRBV12-4 and TRBJ2-7; 8 bases are a match to TRBD1. J lost 6 bases, V lost 5 bases, and 6 bases had no gene match. The CDR3 is 13 residues long. Here the CDR3 reads CASSLDRGSEQYF. As DNA, the CDR3 is TGTGCCAGCAGTCTCGACAGGGGAAGCGAGCAGTACTTC.

This clonotype was seen more than once but under ten times. V is TRBV21-1 and J is TRBJ2-7. TRBV21-1 is termed a pseudogene. CDR3 length: 14 amino acids. CDR3 sequence reads: CASRQHEEIYEQYF. The CDR3 nucleotides are TGTGCCAGCAGACAACACGAGGAGATCTACGAGCAGTACTTC.